Sequencing of this T cell receptor beta chain was carried out in a study of early T cells in non-severe SARS-CoV-2 infection. The overall study: The chains were unpaired, and the sequenced material was bulk RNA from unsorted whole blood.

The CDR3 extends over 12 amino acids. Germline-derived CDR1 and CDR2 are SEHNR and FQNEAQ (reference sequence). V dropped 5 bases and J dropped 14; count of bases not matched to a gene: 11. Individual cDNA molecules received unique molecular identifiers during library preparation. TCRdb ran MiXCR on the 5' RACE reads and lists one entry per CDR3 protein. Seen here are about 48,000 distinct CDR3 sequences, around 5.6% observed once, and the top ten hold around 4.4%. Whole-study results and caveats: Clonotype matching in VDJdb favored anti-spike CD8 responses and did not capture private and CD4 specificities.

This clonotype was counted only a few times. The antigen is undetermined. The rearrangement joins TRBV7-9 to TRBJ2-5, with 7 bases identical to TRBD2. This receptor was obtained from an adult who was a healthcare worker with PCR-confirmed SARS-CoV-2 infection or an uninfected control (not recorded which). Material: whole blood. The CDR3, as DNA: TGTGCCAGCAGCCTGGGTTGGAGCGGGGCCTACTTC. Protein product: CASSLGWSGAYF.